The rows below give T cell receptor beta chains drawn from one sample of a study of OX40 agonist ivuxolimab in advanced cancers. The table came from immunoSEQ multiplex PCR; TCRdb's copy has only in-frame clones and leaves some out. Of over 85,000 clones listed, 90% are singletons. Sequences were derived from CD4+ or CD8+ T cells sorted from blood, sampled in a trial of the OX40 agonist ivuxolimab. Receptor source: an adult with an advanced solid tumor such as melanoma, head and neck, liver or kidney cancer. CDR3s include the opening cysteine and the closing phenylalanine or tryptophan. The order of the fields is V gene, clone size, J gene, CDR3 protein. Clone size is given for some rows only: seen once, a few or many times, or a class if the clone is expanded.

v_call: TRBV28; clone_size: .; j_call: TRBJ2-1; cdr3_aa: CASSVSGSEINEQFF
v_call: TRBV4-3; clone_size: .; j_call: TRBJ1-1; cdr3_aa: CASSQAVLGYTNEAFF
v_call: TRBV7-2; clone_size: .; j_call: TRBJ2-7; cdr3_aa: CASSLIEGISYEQYF
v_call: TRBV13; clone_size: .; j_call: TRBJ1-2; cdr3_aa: CASSEGQGNFYGYTF
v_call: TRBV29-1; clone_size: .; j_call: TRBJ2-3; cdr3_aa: CSGRGGGWTDTQYF
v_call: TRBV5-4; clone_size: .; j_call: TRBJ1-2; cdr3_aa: CASSLWSGVIRGYTF
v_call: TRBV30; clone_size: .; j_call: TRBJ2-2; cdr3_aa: CAWSVLRGWNTGELFF
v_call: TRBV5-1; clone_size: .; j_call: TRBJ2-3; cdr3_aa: CASSLEQRGTDTQYF
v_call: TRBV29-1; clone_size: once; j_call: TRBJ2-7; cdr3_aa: CSVVGFSYEQYF
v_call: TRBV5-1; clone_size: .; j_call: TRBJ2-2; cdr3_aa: CASSVGLNTGELFF
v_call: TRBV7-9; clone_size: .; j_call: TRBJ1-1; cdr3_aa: CASANAEAFF
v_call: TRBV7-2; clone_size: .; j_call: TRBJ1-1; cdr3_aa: CASNPGGHTEAFF
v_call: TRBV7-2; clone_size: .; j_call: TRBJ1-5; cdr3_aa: CASSLETGQRPQHF
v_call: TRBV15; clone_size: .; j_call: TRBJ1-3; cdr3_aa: CATSRDRRNTIYF
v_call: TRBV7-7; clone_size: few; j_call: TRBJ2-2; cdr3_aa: CASSLIAAAPRKNTGELFF
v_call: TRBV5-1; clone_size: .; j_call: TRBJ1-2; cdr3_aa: CASSPGQGAQHYGYTF
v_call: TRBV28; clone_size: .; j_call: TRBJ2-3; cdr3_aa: CASSPRTSGRAKDTQYF
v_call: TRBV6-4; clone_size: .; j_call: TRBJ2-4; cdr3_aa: CASSAKLAGGNIQYF
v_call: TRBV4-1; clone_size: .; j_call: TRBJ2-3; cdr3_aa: CASSRSLAADTQYF
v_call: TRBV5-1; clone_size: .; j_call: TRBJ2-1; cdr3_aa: CASSLGSAHNEQFF
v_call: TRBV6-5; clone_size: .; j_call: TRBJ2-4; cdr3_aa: CASSRGAVAKNIQYF
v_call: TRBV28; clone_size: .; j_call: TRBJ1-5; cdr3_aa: CASTGGSNQPQHF
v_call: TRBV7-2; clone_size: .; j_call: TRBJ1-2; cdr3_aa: CASSLGGGANYGYTF
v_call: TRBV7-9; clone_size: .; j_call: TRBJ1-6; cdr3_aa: CASSSRPRTGLRSPLHF
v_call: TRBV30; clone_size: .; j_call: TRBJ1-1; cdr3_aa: CAVRSGGGTEAFF
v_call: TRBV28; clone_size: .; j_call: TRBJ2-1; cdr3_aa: CASIPGGISYNEQFF
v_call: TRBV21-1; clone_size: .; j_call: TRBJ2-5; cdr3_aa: CASRTSGVQETQYF
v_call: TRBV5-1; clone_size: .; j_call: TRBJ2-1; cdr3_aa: CASSRRLAENNEQFF
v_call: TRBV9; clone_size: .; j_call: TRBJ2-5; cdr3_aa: CASSVRGASLETQYF
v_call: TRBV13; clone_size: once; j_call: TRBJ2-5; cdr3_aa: CASSPEQGAGEETQYF
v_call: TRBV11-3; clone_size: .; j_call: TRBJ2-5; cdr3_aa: CASSPGTGYEETQYF
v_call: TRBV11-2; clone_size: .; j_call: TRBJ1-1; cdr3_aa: CASNLPNTEAFF
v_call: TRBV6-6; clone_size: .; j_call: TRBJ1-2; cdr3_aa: CASTRGTAQYGYTF
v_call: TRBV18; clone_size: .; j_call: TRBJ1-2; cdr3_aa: CASSPGVLNGYTF
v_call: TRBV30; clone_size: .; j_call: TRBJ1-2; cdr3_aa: CAWSAQGPYGYTF
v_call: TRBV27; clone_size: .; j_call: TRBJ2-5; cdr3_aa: CASSFSKFYTQYF
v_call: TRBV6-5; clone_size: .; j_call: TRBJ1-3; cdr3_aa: CASRGTGNTIYF
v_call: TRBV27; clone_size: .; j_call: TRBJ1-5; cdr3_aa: CASSLSPYSNQPQHF
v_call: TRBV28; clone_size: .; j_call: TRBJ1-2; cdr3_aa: CASSGSPINYGYTF
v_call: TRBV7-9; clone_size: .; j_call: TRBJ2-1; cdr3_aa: CASSIYSGSSYNEQFF
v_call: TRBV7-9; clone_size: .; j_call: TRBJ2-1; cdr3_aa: CASSFYGLAGDEQFF
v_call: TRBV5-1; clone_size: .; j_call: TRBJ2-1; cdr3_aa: CASSSTPLSSYNEQFF
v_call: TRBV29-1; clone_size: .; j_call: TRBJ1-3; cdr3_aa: CSVRANSGNTIYF
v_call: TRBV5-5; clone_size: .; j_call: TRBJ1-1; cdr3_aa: CASSFGQGNTEAFF
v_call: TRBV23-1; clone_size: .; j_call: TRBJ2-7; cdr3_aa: CASSQDSYSYEQYF
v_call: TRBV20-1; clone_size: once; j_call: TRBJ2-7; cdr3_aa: CSASTGYEQYF
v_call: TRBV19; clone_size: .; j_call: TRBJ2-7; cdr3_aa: CASSIDQGEQYF
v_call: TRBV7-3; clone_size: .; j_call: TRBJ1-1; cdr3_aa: CASSSGPAGRGFF
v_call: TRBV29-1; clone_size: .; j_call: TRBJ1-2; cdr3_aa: CSAADGNYGYTF